Listed here are 9 T cell receptor beta chains from one sample, sequenced in a study of CD8+ T cells in alopecia areata. The treatment here: oral pan-JAK inhibitor, 5-10 mg twice daily. As the sequencing template, cDNA was produced by extracting RNA and reverse transcribing it. Generated by immunoSEQ multiplex PCR, the TCRdb table keeps only in-frame clones and is missing some. The profile shows over 100,000 clones, around 50% of them singletons. The specimen was CD8+ T cells sorted from blood, collected at week 24, from a patient treated with tofacitinib. The receptors were gathered from a human donor with alopecia areata.

The chain is built from TRBV6-5 and TRBJ2-7; D might be TRBD2 (5 bases). Germline assignment: CDR1 MNHEY and CDR2 SVGAGI. The CDR3 is 13 residues long. Trimming took off 0 bases at V and 5 bases at J, with 8 bases between the two ends. CDR3 region: CASSYSRADEQYF. The CDR3 region has the DNA TGTGCCAGCAGTTACTCGAGAGCGGACGAGCAGTACTTC.

The chain couples TRBV25-1 to TRBJ1-2; TRBD1 matches 8 bases. Germline CDR1 and CDR2: MGHDK and SYGVNS. The CDR3 is 12 residues long. V lost 4 bases and J lost 8; bases outside the gene matches: 3. The CDR3 here is CASSGTGYGYTF. The CDR3 coding sequence is TGTGCCAGCAGTGGGACAGGGTACGGCTACACCTTC.

This clone was picked up a small number of times. This chain links TRBV5-6 with TRBJ2-1; 10 positions agree with TRBD1. The CDR3 is 16 residues long. Unmatched junction bases numbered 5, after V lost 1 base and J lost 4 bases. Germline loops: CDR1 SGHDT, CDR2 YYEEEE. The CDR3 loop is CASSLRTGGGYNEQFF. The CDR3 DNA is TGTGCCAGCAGCTTGCGGACAGGGGGAGGGTACAATGAGCAGTTCTTC.

V is TRBV23-1 and J is TRBJ1-1; D uncertain. TRBV23-1 is assigned to the ORF class and has an uncertain function. Trimming pared 2 bases from V and 11 bases from J, leaving 12 bases between. The CDR3 runs 12 residues. The CDR3 here is CASSQKGLVAFF. The DNA of the CDR3 is TGCGCCAGCAGTCAAAAAGGGCTTGTCGCTTTCTTT.

The chain recombines TRBV6-1 with TRBJ2-3; maybe TRBD1 (6 bases). The germline CDR1 and CDR2 sequences are MNHNS and SASEGT. With 3 bases removed from V and 1 base from J, the gap between germline ends came to 17 bases. The length of the CDR3 is 17 residues. CDR3 in amino acids: CASSDYHRARGTDTQYF. In DNA, the CDR3 is TGTGCCAGCAGTGATTATCACAGGGCTAGGGGCACAGATACGCAGTATTTT.

V usage is TRBV13 and J usage is TRBJ2-7; 8 positions agree with TRBD2. This CDR3 contains 16 residues. Trimming removed 2 bases from V and 4 bases from J; junction bases left unmatched: 10. CDR1 is PRHDT and CDR2 is FYEKMQ in the germline V gene (reference sequence). DNA of the CDR3: TGTGCCAGCAGCTTAAATTCAGCGGGGGTGCCTTACGAGCAGTACTTC. Translating it yields CASSLNSAGVPYEQYF.

The sample holds a few counts of this clone. This sequence joins TRBV30 and TRBJ1-1, with D tentatively TRBD1 (5 bases). The CDR3 is made up of 12 amino acids. The germline V gene has CDR1 GTSNPN and CDR2 SVGIG (reference sequence). Trimming stripped 4 bases from V and 2 bases from J, with 8 bases between. CDR3 nucleotides: TGTGCCTGGAATGGGGGTAACACTGAAGCTTTCTTT. Its protein product is CAWNGGNTEAFF.

This rearrangement joins TRBV20-1 to TRBJ1-2; D is uncertain. The CDR3 sequence is 8 residues long. Germline values: CDR1 DFQATT, CDR2 SNEGSKA (reference sequence). The V end was cut by 7 bases, the J end by 7 bases, with 4 bases between. The CDR3 sequence: CSVPGYTF. The CDR3 DNA follows: TGCAGTGTCCCTGGCTACACCTTC.

The chain couples TRBV10-3 to TRBJ2-5; possibly TRBD1 or TRBD2 for D (6 bases each). V lost 5 bases and J lost 5, with 15 bases in between. Per the germline V gene, CDR1 is ENHRY and CDR2 is SYGVKD. There are 14 residues in the CDR3. The CDR3 loop is CAISLEGGRETQYF. CDR3 in DNA: TGTGCCATCAGTTTGGAGGGGGGCAGGGAGACCCAGTACTTC.